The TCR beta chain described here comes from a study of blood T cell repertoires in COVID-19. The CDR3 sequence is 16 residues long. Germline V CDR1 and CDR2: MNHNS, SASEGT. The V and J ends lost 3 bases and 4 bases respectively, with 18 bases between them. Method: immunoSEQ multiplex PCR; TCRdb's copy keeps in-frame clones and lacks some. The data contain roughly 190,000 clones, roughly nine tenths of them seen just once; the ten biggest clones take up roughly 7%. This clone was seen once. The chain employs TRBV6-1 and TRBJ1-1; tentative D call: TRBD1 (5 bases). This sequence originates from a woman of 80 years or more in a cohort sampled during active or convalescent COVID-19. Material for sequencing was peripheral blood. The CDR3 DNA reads TGTGCCAGCAGTGAGTCTTGGAGGGGATTAAGCACTGAAGCTTTCTTT. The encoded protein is CASSESWRGLSTEAFF.